This T cell receptor beta chain was found in a study of HIV-infected patients and healthy controls. Study-wide results and caveats: Untreated HIV+ repertoires had roughly threefold fewer distinct CDR3s and lower Shannon diversity than healthy controls. Significantly higher mean Gini indices appeared in HIV-infected repertoires, possibly reflecting oligoclonality.

400 to 550 ng RNA was reverse transcribed with alpha and beta constant-region primers. Separate chain-specific third strand synthesis with multiplexing indices produced the alpha and beta libraries. Each cDNA molecule was barcoded, and a single primer pair amplified each chain. TCRdb re-derived calls from the 5' RACE reads in MiXCR, one entry per CDR3 protein. The sample has about 24,000 distinct CDR3 sequences, 8.5% to 9% seen once. Deletions cut 3 bases from V and 1 base from J, with 14 bases between. The V gene's germline CDR1 is SEHNR and CDR2 FQNEAQ (reference sequence). The CDR3 runs to 16 residues. This clonotype was counted many times. What it binds is not known. The repertoire came from unfractionated whole blood and reflected all unsorted peripheral T cells.

The chain recombines TRBV7-9 with TRBJ2-3; the D gene is possibly TRBD2 (6 bases). The sample taken for sequencing was blood. This clonotype was obtained from an adult in good health. The DNA of the CDR3 is TGTGCCAGCAGCTTTAGCGTCGGGGGTGGCACAGATACGCAGTATTTT. It translates to CASSFSVGGGTDTQYF. Full variable domain (missing parts from reference TRBV7-9 and TRBJ2-3): DTGVSQNPRHKITKRGQNVTFRCDPISEHNRLYWYRQTLGQGPEFLTYFQNEAQLEKSRLLSDRFSAERPKGSFSTLEIQRTEQGDSAMYLCASSFSVGGGTDTQYFGPGTRLTVL.